The 18 T cell receptor beta chains listed next were all sequenced from one sample in a study of blood T cell repertoires in COVID-19 (dated by TCRdb to the early 2020s). Library prep was done by the immunoSEQ multiplex PCR assay. TCRdb retrieved this table from immuneACCESS and kept in-frame rearrangements only. Not all clones are present; in checked studies, unresolved V genes account for under half, and no reason is known for the remainder. Counted in this sample were 270,000 or so clones; about nine tenths of them appeared once. The ten largest account for less than 1% of the sample. The sample taken for sequencing was peripheral blood. Receptor source: a woman aged 40 to 55 who had recovered from COVID-19.

This clone occurred a few times. The chain employs TRBV7-7 and TRBJ1-1; D remains unclear. The germline CDR1 and CDR2 sequences are SSHAT and FNYEAQ (reference sequence). This CDR3 is 13 amino acids long. The V end lost 5 bases, the J end lost 1 base, and 8 bases lay between the germline ends. The CDR3 DNA sequence: TGTGCCAGCAGCCTACAGCAGAACACTGAAGCTTTCTTT. It translates to CASSLQQNTEAFF. Complete variable domain (other parts from reference TRBV7-7 and TRBJ1-1): GAGVSQSPRYKVTKRGQDVTLRCDPISSHATLYWYQQALGQGPEFLTYFNYEAQPDKSGLPSDRFSAERPEGSISTLTIQRTEQRDSAMYRCASSLQQNTEAFFGQGTRLTVV.

The chain carries TRBV5-6 and TRBJ2-5; TRBD2 matches 7 bases. The germline V gene has CDR1 SGHDT and CDR2 YYEEEE. V gave up 4 bases and J gave up 2 bases; unmatched junction bases: 8. The CDR3 contains 15 residues. CDR3 sequence reads: CASSRTGGSQETQYF. In nucleotides, the CDR3 is TGTGCCAGCAGCCGAACGGGGGGTAGTCAAGAGACCCAGTACTTC.

The gene calls are TRBV2 and TRBJ2-7; 13 nucleotides agree with TRBD2. The CDR3 covers 15 residues. Losses at the gene ends were 6 bases for V and 5 bases for J; bases not matched to a gene: 7. Per the germline V gene, CDR1 is SNHLY and CDR2 is FYNNEI. The CDR3 region is CASRRTSGSFDEQYF. CDR3 DNA: TGTGCCAGCAGGAGGACTAGCGGGAGCTTTGACGAGCAGTACTTC.

This clone was counted only a few times. The chain is built from TRBV12-5 and TRBJ2-2; 9 nucleotides match TRBD1. The CDR3 covers 20 residues. V lost 6 bases and J lost 4; bases outside the gene matches: 21. Germline values: CDR1 LGHNT, CDR2 FRNRAP. The CDR3 coding sequence is TGTGCTAGTGGCCCAAACCGGGACAGGGTTTGTTTCGGTAGCACCGGGGAGCTGTTTTTT. Translated, it gives CASGPNRDRVCFGSTGELFF.

This clone was recorded a few times. The gene calls are TRBV7-2 and TRBJ2-1; weak D call: TRBD2 (5 bases). Between the trimmed V and J ends, which lost 6 bases and 0 bases, there was a span of 15 bases. The CDR3 is 16 residues long. Per the germline V gene, CDR1 is SGHTA and CDR2 is FQGNSA. CDR3 sequence: CASREMLGSSYNEQFF. For the CDR3, the DNA is TGTGCCAGCAGGGAAATGTTGGGGAGCTCCTACAATGAGCAGTTCTTC.

The chain combines TRBV5-1 with TRBJ2-1, with 12 bases identical to TRBD2. This CDR3 has 16 residues. Trimming at V came to 4 bases and at J to 6 bases, leaving 8 bases not matched to a gene. In germline, CDR1 is SGHRS, CDR2 YFSETQ. CDR3 sequence reads: CASSTQLAGGGNEQFF. CDR3 coding DNA: TGCGCCAGCAGCACGCAACTAGCGGGAGGTGGCAATGAGCAGTTCTTC.

The CDR3 sequence is CASSETDRGRPSGSTDTQYF. CDR3 bases: TGTGCCAGCAGTGAAACGGACAGGGGGCGTCCTAGCGGGAGTACAGATACGCAGTATTTT. The chain employs TRBV6-1 and TRBJ2-3; D possibly corresponds to TRBD1 (11 bases). The CDR3 length is 20 residues. Deletions cut 2 bases from V and 3 bases from J, with 27 bases between. Germline V CDR1 and CDR2: MNHNS, SASEGT.

The chain is built from TRBV6-5 and TRBJ2-5; 9 bases match TRBD1. This CDR3 comprises 15 residues. V trimming: 6 bases; J trimming: 7 bases; junction bases outside the gene matches: 12. Germline values: CDR1 MNHEY, CDR2 SVGAGI. CDR3 sequence: CASRPGQGLRGTQYF. The CDR3 DNA is TGTGCCAGCAGGCCGGGACAGGGCCTCAGGGGGACCCAGTACTTC.

The CDR3 sequence is CASSSRGQGRTEAFF. The DNA of the CDR3 is TGCGCCAGCAGCTCCCGGGGACAGGGGCGGACTGAAGCTTTCTTT. The V gene is TRBV5-1, the J gene TRBJ1-1, with 10 bases matching TRBD1. V shed 3 bases, J shed 5 bases, and the junction held 7 bases outside the gene matches. Per germline, CDR1 SGHRS and CDR2 YFSETQ. The CDR3 covers 15 residues.

The chain carries TRBV3-1 (or the pseudogene TRBV3-2) and TRBJ2-7; unclear D gene. Germline values: CDR1 LGHDT, CDR2 YNNKEL (reference sequence). Trimming removed 8 bases at V and 5 bases at J, with 22 bases between. The length of the CDR3 is 15 residues. The CDR3 loop reads CASSRYPGQNDEQYF. CDR3 in DNA: TGTGCCAGCTCCCGATATCCTGGCCAGAACGACGAGCAGTACTTC.

This chain links TRBV6-5 with TRBJ1-6; D gene ambiguous. CDR3 length: 15 residues. Trimming took 7 bases from V and 6 from J, leaving 16 bases between them. Germline V gives CDR1 MNHEY, CDR2 SVGAGI. CDR3 in DNA: TGTGCCAGCACGTCATACCCGGGAGGTAATTCACCCCTCCACTTT. It codes for CASTSYPGGNSPLHF.

The CDR3 protein is CASSIGPLTYNSPLHF. In nucleotides, the CDR3 is TGTGCCAGTAGTATAGGGCCTCTGACCTATAATTCACCCCTCCACTTT. The genes are TRBV19 and TRBJ1-6; D is ambiguous. The CDR3 spans 16 residues. Trimming cost V 1 base and J 2 bases, with 9 bases left between them. CDR1 is LNHDA and CDR2 is SQIVND in the germline V gene (reference sequence). Looking up the rest from reference TRBV19 and TRBJ1-6 gives the full variable domain: DGGITQSPKYLFRKEGQNVTLSCEQNLNHDAMYWYRQDPGQGLRLIYYSQIVNDFQKGDIAEGYSVSREKKESFPLTVTSAQKNPTAFYLCASSIGPLTYNSPLHFGNGTRLTVT.

This chain links TRBV3-1 (or the pseudogene TRBV3-2) with TRBJ2-3; 12 positions match TRBD2. CDR3 length: 16 amino acids. V shed 3 bases, J shed 5 bases, and the junction held 6 bases outside the gene matches. CDR1 is LGHDT, CDR2 YNNKEL, per germline (reference sequence). The CDR3 DNA is TGTGCCAGCAGCCACAAACTAGCGGGAGGCGTAGATACGCAGTATTTT. Protein: CASSHKLAGGVDTQYF.

The CDR3 DNA follows: TGTGCCAGCAGCCAGATAGCGGGAGTAGGTGAGACCCAGTACTTC. It yields the protein CASSQIAGVGETQYF. This chain uses TRBV3-1 (or the pseudogene TRBV3-2) with TRBJ2-5; 9 positions match TRBD2. The CDR3 consists of 15 residues. CDR1 LGHDT and CDR2 YNNKEL come from the germline V gene (reference sequence). Trimming cost V 3 bases and J 5 bases; bases outside gene matches: 7.

The rearrangement uses TRBV27 and TRBJ2-1; 9 nucleotides match TRBD2. The germline V gene encodes CDR1 MNHEY and CDR2 SMNVEV (reference sequence). The CDR3 length is 16 residues. V shed 3 bases, J shed 4 bases, and the junction held 7 bases outside the gene matches. The chain's CDR3 is CASSFQTSGPYNEQFF. Written as DNA, the CDR3 is TGTGCCAGCAGTTTTCAGACTAGCGGCCCATACAATGAGCAGTTCTTC.

The chain has TRBV15 and TRBJ2-7; 11 nucleotides match TRBD1. V was clipped by 1 base and J by 3 bases; unmatched bases: 5. This CDR3 is 16 amino acids long. Germline CDR1 and CDR2: LNHNV and YYDKDF (reference sequence). CDR3 DNA sequence: TGTGCCACCAGCAGAGGGGGACAGGGGGTAGGCTACGAGCAGTACTTC. It encodes CATSRGGQGVGYEQYF.

The gene calls are TRBV25-1 and TRBJ1-2, with a possible D match to TRBD1 (6 bases). Germline V gives CDR1 MGHDK, CDR2 SYGVNS. This CDR3 comprises 17 residues. V was trimmed by 3 bases and J by 0 bases, leaving 17 bases between them. The CDR3 sequence is CASSDLSPGAANYGYTF. CDR3 nucleotides: TGTGCCAGCAGTGACCTCAGTCCAGGGGCAGCTAACTATGGCTACACCTTC.

V and J are TRBV3-1 (or the pseudogene TRBV3-2) and TRBJ2-3; 9 nucleotides agree with TRBD2. CDR1 and CDR2 (germline): LGHDT, YNNKEL (reference sequence). V lost 3 bases, J lost 10 bases, and 17 bases stayed unmatched. This CDR3 contains 17 residues. The CDR3 here is CASSQLFAGTSPTAQYF. Here the CDR3 DNA reads TGTGCCAGCAGCCAGCTATTTGCGGGGACTAGCCCTACCGCGCAGTATTTT.